This TCR beta chain was documented in a study of OX40 agonist ivuxolimab in advanced cancers. Findings of the study overall: The study did not work out the antigen specificity of the expanded peripheral T cells.

Sequencing used immunoSEQ multiplex PCR; TCRdb keeps in-frame clones, though not all of them. Of tens of thousands of clones listed, around 93% were seen once; the top ten hold roughly an eighth. As for this clone: What it recognizes is unknown.

Germline CDR1 MNHEY, CDR2 SMNVEV (reference sequence). This CDR3 spans 14 amino acids. V shed 0 bases and J 4 bases; nucleotides not matched to a gene: 3. The receptor was isolated from an adult with an advanced solid tumor such as melanoma, head and neck, liver or kidney cancer. Sequencing used CD4+ or CD8+ T cells sorted from blood, obtained in a trial of the OX40 agonist ivuxolimab. V is TRBV27 and J is TRBJ2-7; TRBD1 matches 7 bases. CDR3 sequence (DNA): TGTGCCAGCAGTTTATCGACAGGGTGGTACGAGCAGTACTTC. Translating it yields CASSLSTGWYEQYF.